These 9 T cell receptor beta chains came from one sample sequenced in a study of human T cells and chemical hapten exposure. TCRdb re-called the RACE reads with MiXCR, one entry per CDR3 protein. The repertoire consists of 150,000 to 200,000 distinct CDR3 sequences, with more than 14% occurring once and the leading ten covering 1.7%. As for time point: patch test 1, 2 weeks after DPC sensitization. Treatment given: therapeutic diphenylcyclopropenone sensitization with weekly scalp DPC. The sequencing used whole blood, collected in connection with sensitization to the hapten diphenylcyclopropenone (DPC). Source of these receptors: a woman in her thirties with alopecia areata. Some clones in this sample may be carry-over from other donors' samples.

V is TRBV5-4 and J is TRBJ2-3; D not resolved. The CDR3 totals 16 residues. The ends were cut back, 1 base at V and 1 base at J, with 13 bases in the middle. The V gene's germline CDR1 is SGHNT and CDR2 YYREEE (reference sequence). CDR3 sequence: CASSLQTGAGTDTQYF. The DNA of the CDR3 is TGTGCCAGCAGCTTGCAGACCGGCGCGGGCACAGATACGCAGTATTTT.

The chain uses TRBV7-2 and TRBJ1-2, with 7 bases lining up with TRBD1. Germline assignment: CDR1 SGHTA and CDR2 FQGNSA. V shed 5 bases, J shed 4 bases, and the junction held 10 bases outside the gene matches. The CDR3 totals 15 residues. In nucleotides, the CDR3 is TGTGCCAGCAGCCCAGGCACAGGGGTGGTCTATGGCTACACCTTC. It encodes CASSPGTGVVYGYTF.

The chain is built from TRBV2 and TRBJ1-5; 8 bases fit TRBD1. CDR1 SNHLY and CDR2 FYNNEI come from the germline V gene. The CDR3 has 15 amino acids. With V trimmed by 5 bases and J by 1 base, 4 bases remained unmatched. CDR3: CASSPDRVSNQPQHF. CDR3 nucleotides: TGTGCCAGCAGTCCGGACAGGGTCAGCAATCAGCCCCAGCATTTT. Complete variable domain (other parts from reference TRBV2 and TRBJ1-5): EPEVTQTPSHQVTQMGQEVILRCVPISNHLYFYWYRQILGQKVEFLVSFYNNEISEKSEIFDDQFSVERPDGSNFTLKIRSTKLEDSAMYFCASSPDRVSNQPQHFGDGTRLSIL.

This clonotype came up many times. This chain's CDR3 is CASSLSPQTQAFF. CDR3 sequence (DNA): TGTGCCAGCAGCCTTTCTCCGCAGACCCAAGCTTTCTTT. The chain employs TRBV6-2 or TRBV6-3 and TRBJ1-1; D call uncertain. Germline V CDR1 and CDR2: MNHEY, SVGEGT. The V gene lost 6 bases and the J gene lost 9 bases, with 17 bases spanning the gap. This CDR3 has 13 residues.

The rearrangement links TRBV2 to TRBJ2-1, with D possibly being TRBD1 (6 bases). V lost 5 bases and J 3 bases, leaving 14 bases between the germline ends. The CDR3 totals 15 residues. Germline CDR1 and CDR2: SNHLY and FYNNEI. For the CDR3, the DNA is TGTGCCAGCAGTAGAACAGGGTCTTTCTACAATGAGCAGTTCTTC. This codes for CASSRTGSFYNEQFF.

V is TRBV15 and J is TRBJ1-1, with D possibly being TRBD1 (5 bases). The germline V and J ends were trimmed by 4 bases and 5 bases, with 11 bases remaining between them. The CDR3 consists of 13 residues. The germline CDR1 and CDR2 sequences are LNHNV and YYDKDF (reference sequence). CDR3 loop: CATSTQGRTEAFF. In nucleotides, the CDR3 is TGTGCCACCAGCACCCAGGGTAGAACTGAAGCTTTCTTT.

This clonotype came up a few times. This chain joins TRBV6-2 or TRBV6-3 and TRBJ2-6; 12 bases are a match to TRBD2. J was trimmed by 0 bases and V by 2 bases; bases with no gene match: 8. CDR1 and CDR2 from the germline V gene are MNHEY and SVGEGT. The CDR3 runs to 20 residues. The CDR3 is CASSYRSTSGGISGANVLTF. The CDR3 nucleotides are TGTGCCAGCAGTTACCGCTCTACTAGCGGGGGGATCTCTGGGGCCAACGTCCTGACTTTC.

Only a few counts were recorded for this clonotype. CDR3 amino acids: CASRRVGTYGYTF. The CDR3 DNA reads as TGCGCCAGCAGACGGGTAGGGACCTATGGCTACACCTTC. V is TRBV5-1 and J is TRBJ1-2; TRBD1 is a possible D gene (5 bases). There are 13 residues in the CDR3. The V gene lost 5 bases and the J gene lost 4 bases, with 12 bases spanning the gap. Germline CDR1 reads SGHRS; CDR2 reads YFSETQ.

The chain joins TRBV4-1 to TRBJ2-1; D not certain. CDR1 is MGHRA, CDR2 YSYEKL, per germline. The CDR3 covers 13 residues. Trimming took off 3 bases at V and 8 bases at J, with 11 bases between the two ends. CDR3 in amino acids: CASSHVIRDEQFF. The CDR3 DNA reads TGCGCCAGCAGCCACGTTATCCGGGATGAGCAGTTCTTC.